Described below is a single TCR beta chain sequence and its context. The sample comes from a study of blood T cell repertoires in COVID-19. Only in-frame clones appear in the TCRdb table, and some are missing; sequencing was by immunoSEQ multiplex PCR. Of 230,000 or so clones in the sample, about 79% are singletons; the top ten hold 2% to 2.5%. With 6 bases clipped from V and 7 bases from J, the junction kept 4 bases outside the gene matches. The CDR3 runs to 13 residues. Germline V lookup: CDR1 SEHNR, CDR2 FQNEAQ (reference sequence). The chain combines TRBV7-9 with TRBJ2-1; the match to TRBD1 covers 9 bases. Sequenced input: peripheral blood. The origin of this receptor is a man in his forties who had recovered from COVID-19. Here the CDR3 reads CASRLDRGNEQFF. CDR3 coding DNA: TGTGCCAGCAGGCTTGACAGGGGGAATGAGCAGTTCTTC.